The clone carrying this T cell receptor beta chain was seen many times. These data come from a study of human T cells and chemical hapten exposure. Time point described: pre-sensitization, week 0. The treatment denotes: therapeutic diphenylcyclopropenone sensitization with weekly scalp DPC. TCRdb re-analysed the RACE reads in MiXCR, keeping a single row per CDR3 protein. The table records more than 85,000 distinct CDR3 sequences, 8.5% of them present only once. CDR1 and CDR2 (germline): DFQATT, SNEGSKA (reference sequence). Unmatched junction bases numbered 4, after V lost 3 bases and J lost 1 base. The CDR3 consists of 15 residues.

This sequence originates from a man aged 35-49 years with alopecia areata. Some clones in this sample may be carry-over from other donors' samples. The material was whole blood, obtained in connection with sensitization to the hapten diphenylcyclopropenone (DPC). This chain connects TRBV20-1 to TRBJ2-1; 9 bases agree with TRBD2. The CDR3 nucleotides are TGCAGTGCTAGCCCTCTAGCGGGGTCCTACAATGAGCAGTTCTTC. Protein sequence: CSASPLAGSYNEQFF.